Described below is a single T cell receptor (beta chain) sequence and its context. This sample was taken from a study of CD8+ T cells in alopecia areata. Trimming removed 6 bases at V and 3 bases at J, with 11 bases between. Germline V CDR1 and CDR2: SGHVS, FNYEAQ. The CDR3 consists of 13 residues. cDNA reverse transcribed from extracted RNA served as the sequencing template. The repertoire was sequenced with immunoSEQ multiplex PCR; TCRdb's copy has only in-frame clones and lacks some. The profile shows 120,000 to 150,000 clones, 40% to 50% of them singletons. The sample comprised CD4+ T cells sorted from blood. The chain couples TRBV7-6 to TRBJ2-5; D may match TRBD1 or TRBD2 (5 bases each). This receptor was obtained from a human donor with alopecia areata. CDR3 protein: CASRYGTKETQYF. The CDR3 bases are TGTGCCAGCAGATACGGGACGAAAGAGACCCAGTACTTC.